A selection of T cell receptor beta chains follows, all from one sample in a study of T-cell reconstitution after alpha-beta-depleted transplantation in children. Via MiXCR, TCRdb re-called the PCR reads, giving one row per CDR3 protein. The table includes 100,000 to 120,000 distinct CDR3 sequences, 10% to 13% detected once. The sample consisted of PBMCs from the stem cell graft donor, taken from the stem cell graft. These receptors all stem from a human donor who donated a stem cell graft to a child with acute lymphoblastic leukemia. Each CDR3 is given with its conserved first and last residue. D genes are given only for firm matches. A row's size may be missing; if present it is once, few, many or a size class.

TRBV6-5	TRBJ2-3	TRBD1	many	CASRPRGQGTDTQYF	TGTGCCAGCAGGCCCCGGGGACAGGGAACAGATACGCAGTATTTT
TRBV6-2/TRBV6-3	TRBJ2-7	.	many	CASSRPYEQYF	TGTGCCAGCAGCCGTCCCTACGAGCAGTACTTC
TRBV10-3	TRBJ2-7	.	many	CAISELGGEQYF	TGTGCCATCAGTGAGTTGGGTGGAGAGCAGTACTTC
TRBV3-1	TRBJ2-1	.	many	CASSQALLDQFF	TGTGCCAGCAGCCAAGCCTTGCTAGATCAGTTCTTC
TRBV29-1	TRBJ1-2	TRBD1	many	CSVEDRGHGGYTF	TGCAGCGTTGAAGACAGGGGGCACGGTGGCTACACCTTC
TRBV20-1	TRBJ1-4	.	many	CSARDPGRYNEKLFF	TGCAGTGCTAGAGATCCCGGACGGTATAATGAAAAACTGTTTTTT
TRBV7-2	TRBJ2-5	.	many	CASSPPGNQETQYF	TGTGCCAGCAGCCCCCCTGGGAACCAAGAGACCCAGTACTTC
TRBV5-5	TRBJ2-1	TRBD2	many	CASSLGLAVYNEQFF	TGTGCCAGCAGCTTGGGGCTAGCGGTCTACAATGAGCAGTTCTTC
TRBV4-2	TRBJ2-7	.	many	CASSQGKGGYEQYF	TGTGCCAGCAGCCAAGGGAAGGGGGGCTACGAGCAGTACTTC
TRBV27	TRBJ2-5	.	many	CASSTEGVQETQYF	TGTGCCAGCAGTACCGAGGGGGTTCAAGAGACCCAGTACTTC
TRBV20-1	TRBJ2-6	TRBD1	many	CSARDSDRTGNSGANVLTF	TGCAGTGCTAGAGATTCGGATCGGACAGGGAACTCTGGGGCCAACGTCCTGACTTTC
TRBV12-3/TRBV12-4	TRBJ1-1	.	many	CASSLTVAEAFF	TGTGCCAGCAGTTTGACAGTCGCTGAAGCTTTCTTT
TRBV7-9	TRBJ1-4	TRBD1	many	CASSFGDRSNEKLFF	TGTGCCAGCAGCTTCGGGGACAGATCTAATGAAAAACTGTTTTTT
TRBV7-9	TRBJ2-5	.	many	CASSRDVWTQYF	TGTGCCAGCAGCCGCGATGTGTGGACCCAGTACTTC
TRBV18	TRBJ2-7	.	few	CASSPVAQGSYEQYF	TGTGCCAGCTCACCCGTCGCGCAGGGGAGCTACGAGCAGTACTTC
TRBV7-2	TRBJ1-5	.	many	CASSPAGQLSNQPQHF	TGTGCCAGCAGCCCGGCCGGACAGCTAAGCAATCAGCCCCAGCATTTT
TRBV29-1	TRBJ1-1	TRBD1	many	CSVEDRTGGPTEAFF	TGCAGCGTTGAAGATCGAACAGGGGGACCCACTGAAGCTTTCTTT
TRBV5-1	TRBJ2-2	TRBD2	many	CASSSGLAAGELFF	TGCGCCAGCAGCTCAGGACTAGCGGCCGGGGAGCTGTTTTTT
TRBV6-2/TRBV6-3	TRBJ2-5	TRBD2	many	CASSYATSGGQETQYF	TGTGCCAGCAGTTACGCGACTAGCGGGGGCCAAGAGACCCAGTACTTC
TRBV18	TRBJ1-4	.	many	CASSPPEKGGTEKLFF	TGTGCCAGCTCACCCCCCGAGAAGGGGGGTACGGAAAAACTGTTTTTT
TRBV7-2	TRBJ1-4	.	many	CASSSDRGEKLFF	TGTGCCAGCAGCTCCGACAGAGGGGAAAAACTGTTTTTT
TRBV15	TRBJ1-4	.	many	CATSRDAAFNEKLFF	TGTGCCACCAGCAGAGATGCAGCCTTTAATGAAAAACTGTTTTTT
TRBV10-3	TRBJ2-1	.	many	CATGPAEAHNEQFF	TGTGCCACAGGCCCAGCGGAGGCCCACAATGAGCAGTTCTTC
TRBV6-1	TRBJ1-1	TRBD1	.	CASRPGQGERDTEAFF	TGTGCCAGCAGGCCGGGACAGGGGGAACGGGACACTGAAGCTTTCTTT
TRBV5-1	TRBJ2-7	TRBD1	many	CASSTQGGSYEQYF	TGCGCCAGCAGCACACAGGGGGGATCCTACGAGCAGTACTTC
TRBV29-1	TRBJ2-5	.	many	CSVVLLTNEETQYF	TGCAGCGTTGTCCTTTTGACAAATGAAGAGACCCAGTACTTC
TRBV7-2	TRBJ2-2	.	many	CASSFRRGTGELFF	TGTGCCAGCAGCTTCAGGCGGGGCACCGGGGAGCTGTTTTTT
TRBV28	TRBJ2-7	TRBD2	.	CASSRGLAGPTYEQYF	TGTGCCAGCAGCCGAGGGCTAGCGGGGCCTACCTACGAGCAGTACTTC
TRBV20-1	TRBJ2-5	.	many	CSALGGGETQYF	TGCAGTGCCCTGGGGGGTGGAGAGACCCAGTACTTC
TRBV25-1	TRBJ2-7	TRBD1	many	CASSAPPGQGFEEQYF	TGTGCCAGCAGTGCGCCGCCGGGACAGGGATTTGAAGAGCAGTACTTC
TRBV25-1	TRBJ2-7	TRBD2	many	CASSEGRLAGYEQYF	TGTGCCAGCAGTGAAGGACGTCTAGCGGGCTACGAGCAGTACTTC
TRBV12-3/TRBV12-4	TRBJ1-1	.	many	CASSFIGGRTEAFF	TGTGCCAGCAGTTTTATTGGGGGCCGCACTGAAGCTTTCTTT
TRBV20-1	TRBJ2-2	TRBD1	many	CSAREPGQGPTGELFF	TGCAGTGCTAGGGAACCGGGACAGGGCCCCACCGGGGAGCTGTTTTTT
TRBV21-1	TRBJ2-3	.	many	CASSPRLATDTQYF	TGTGCCAGCAGCCCCCGTCTAGCGACAGATACGCAGTATTTT
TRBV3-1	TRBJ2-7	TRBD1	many	CASQMGQGGEQYF	TGTGCCAGCCAGATGGGACAGGGAGGTGAGCAGTACTTC
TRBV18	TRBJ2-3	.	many	CASSPRTGAGADTQYF	TGTGCCAGCTCACCGAGGACTGGGGCGGGGGCCGATACGCAGTATTTT
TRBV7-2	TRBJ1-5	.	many	CASSLDQRSNQPQHF	TGTGCCAGCAGCTTAGATCAGCGTAGCAATCAGCCCCAGCATTTT
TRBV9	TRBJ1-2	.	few	CASSVAGSTGYGYTF	TGTGCCAGCAGCGTAGCGGGGTCGACGGGCTATGGCTACACCTTC
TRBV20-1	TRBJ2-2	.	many	CSAGSNAGELFF	TGCAGTGCCGGATCCAACGCCGGGGAGCTGTTTTTT
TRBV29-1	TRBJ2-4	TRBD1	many	CSFRDRVIQYF	TGCAGCTTCCGGGACAGGGTTATTCAGTACTTC
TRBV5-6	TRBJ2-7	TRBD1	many	CASSSGGRTGNLQGQYF	TGTGCCAGCAGCTCGGGTGGGAGGACAGGGAACCTCCAGGGGCAGTACTTC
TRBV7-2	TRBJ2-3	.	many	CASSPGLAADTQYF	TGTGCCAGCAGCCCAGGGCTCGCTGCAGATACGCAGTATTTT
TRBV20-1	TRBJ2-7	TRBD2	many	CSARTSGRSYEQYF	TGCAGTGCCCGGACTAGCGGGCGCTCCTACGAGCAGTACTTC
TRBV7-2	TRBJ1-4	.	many	CASSPSGGLGEKLFF	TGTGCCAGCAGCCCTAGCGGGGGCCTAGGGGAAAAACTGTTTTTT
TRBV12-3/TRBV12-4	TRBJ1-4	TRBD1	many	CASSFDRAREKLFF	TGTGCCAGCAGCTTCGACAGGGCTCGAGAAAAACTGTTTTTT
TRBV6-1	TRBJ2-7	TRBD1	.	CASTPLRDRAYEQYF	TGTGCCAGCACTCCCCTCCGGGACAGGGCCTACGAGCAGTACTTC
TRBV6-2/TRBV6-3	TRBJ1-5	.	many	CASSFRDPYSNQPQHF	TGTGCCAGCAGTTTCAGGGATCCCTATAGCAATCAGCCCCAGCATTTT